These T cell receptor beta chains were read from a single sample in a study of T-cell memory formation after mild COVID-19. TCRdb itself ran the 5' RACE reads through MiXCR, one entry per CDR3 protein. The table has some 48,000 distinct CDR3 sequences, 9% to 15% seen once; the top ten hold approximately 23%. Sequenced input: PBMCs or a T cell subset sorted from them (not recorded which). The receptors shown here come from a man aged 18 to 29 who had mild COVID-19 (a few samples of this study predate the infection). Cell type and time point are not known. CDR3s include the opening cysteine and the closing phenylalanine or tryptophan. The order of the fields is J gene, D gene, V gene, clone size, CDR3 protein, CDR3 DNA. The D gene is left open where the match is weak. A clone size is listed for some rows: how often the clone was seen (once, few, many), or a class if it is expanded.

j_gene: TRBJ1-5
d_gene: .
v_gene: TRBV6-5
abundance: .
CDR3aa: CASSQLYSNQPQHF
CDR3nt: TGTGCCAGCAGCCAACTGTATAGCAATCAGCCCCAGCATTTT

j_gene: TRBJ1-1
d_gene: .
v_gene: TRBV7-7
abundance: .
CDR3aa: CASSLMENTEAFF
CDR3nt: TGTGCTAGCAGCTTGATGGAGAACACTGAAGCTTTCTTT

j_gene: TRBJ1-4
d_gene: .
v_gene: TRBV6-2/TRBV6-3
abundance: few
CDR3aa: CASSYETSGNEKLFF
CDR3nt: TGTGCCAGCAGTTACGAGACAAGTGGAAATGAAAAACTGTTTTTT

j_gene: TRBJ2-1
d_gene: .
v_gene: TRBV5-1
abundance: few
CDR3aa: CASSLWGPGNEQFF
CDR3nt: TGCGCCAGCAGCTTGTGGGGGCCAGGAAATGAGCAGTTCTTC

j_gene: TRBJ2-7
d_gene: .
v_gene: TRBV12-3/TRBV12-4
abundance: .
CDR3aa: CASSEGDEQYF
CDR3nt: TGTGCCAGCAGCGAGGGGGACGAGCAGTACTTC

j_gene: TRBJ1-2
d_gene: .
v_gene: TRBV19
abundance: few
CDR3aa: CASSSRAYGYTF
CDR3nt: TGTGCCAGTAGTAGTCGTGCCTATGGCTACACCTTC

j_gene: TRBJ1-1
d_gene: .
v_gene: TRBV12-3/TRBV12-4
abundance: .
CDR3aa: CASGVAEHTEAFF
CDR3nt: TGTGCCAGCGGGGTGGCAGAGCACACTGAAGCTTTCTTT

j_gene: TRBJ1-5
d_gene: .
v_gene: TRBV5-1
abundance: .
CDR3aa: CASSQGQSNQPQHF
CDR3nt: TGCGCCAGCAGCCAAGGACAGTCAAATCAGCCCCAGCATTTT

j_gene: TRBJ2-3
d_gene: .
v_gene: TRBV6-2/TRBV6-3
abundance: .
CDR3aa: CASSYGAGARQGTQYF
CDR3nt: TGTGCCAGCAGTTACGGGGCGGGGGCCCGTCAAGGAACGCAGTATTTT

j_gene: TRBJ2-5
d_gene: .
v_gene: TRBV6-5
abundance: many
CDR3aa: CASSSPPGEETQYF
CDR3nt: TGTGCCAGCAGTTCCCCTCCGGGAGAAGAGACCCAGTACTTC